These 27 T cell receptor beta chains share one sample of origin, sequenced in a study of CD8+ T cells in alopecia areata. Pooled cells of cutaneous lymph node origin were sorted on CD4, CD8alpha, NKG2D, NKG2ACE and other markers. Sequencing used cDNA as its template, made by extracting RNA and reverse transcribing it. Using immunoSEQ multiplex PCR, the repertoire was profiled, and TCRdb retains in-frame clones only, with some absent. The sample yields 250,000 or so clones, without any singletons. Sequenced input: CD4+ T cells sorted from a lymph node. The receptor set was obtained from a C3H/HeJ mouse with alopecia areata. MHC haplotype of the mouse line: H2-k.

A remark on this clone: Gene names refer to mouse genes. The CDR3 sequence: CASGHANSDYTF. Incomplete CDR3 DNA: TGTGCTAGCGGACACGCAAACTCC. The chain recombines TRBV29 with TRBJ1-2; D may be TRBD1 (5 bases). The read gets to within 4 residues of the CDR3 end, and the germline J gene fills in the rest. The length of the CDR3 is 12 residues. CDR1 and CDR2 (germline): MSHET, SYDVDS. Trimming removed 8 bases at V and 0 bases at J, with 7 bases between.

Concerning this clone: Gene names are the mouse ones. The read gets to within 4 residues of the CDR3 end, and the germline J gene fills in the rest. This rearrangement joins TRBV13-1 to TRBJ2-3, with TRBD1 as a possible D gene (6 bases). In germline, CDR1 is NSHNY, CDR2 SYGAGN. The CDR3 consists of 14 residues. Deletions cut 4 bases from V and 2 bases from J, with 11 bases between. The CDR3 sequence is CASSTGQHAETLYF. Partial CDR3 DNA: TGTGCCAGCAGTACCGGACAGCATGCAGAA.

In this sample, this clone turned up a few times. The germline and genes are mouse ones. CDR3 in amino acids: CTCSAAGFDAEQFF. CDR3 DNA, as far as it was read: TGCACCTGCAGTGCAGCAGGGTTTGATGCT. This chain connects TRBV1 to TRBJ2-1; tentatively, D is TRBD1 (5 bases). The read stops 4 residues short of the end of the CDR3; the missing end is completed from the germline J gene. The V gene lost 1 base and the J gene lost 5 bases, with 9 bases spanning the gap. The CDR3 covers 14 residues. CDR1 and CDR2 from the germline V gene are NSQYPW and LRSPGD (reference sequence).

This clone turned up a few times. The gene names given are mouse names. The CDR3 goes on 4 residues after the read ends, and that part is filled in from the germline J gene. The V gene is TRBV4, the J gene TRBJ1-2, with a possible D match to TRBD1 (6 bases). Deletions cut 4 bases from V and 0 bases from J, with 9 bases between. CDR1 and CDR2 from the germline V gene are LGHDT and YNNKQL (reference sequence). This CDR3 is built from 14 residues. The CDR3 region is CASSFPGANSDYTF. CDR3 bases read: TGTGCCAGCAGCTTCCCAGGGGCAAACTCC.

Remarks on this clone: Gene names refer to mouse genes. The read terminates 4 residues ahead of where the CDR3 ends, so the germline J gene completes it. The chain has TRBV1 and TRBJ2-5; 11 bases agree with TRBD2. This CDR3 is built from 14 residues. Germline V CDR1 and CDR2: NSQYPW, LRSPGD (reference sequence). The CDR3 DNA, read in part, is TGCACCTGCAGCGACTGGGGGGGAAAAGAC. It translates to CTCSDWGGKD. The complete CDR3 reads CTCSDWGGKDTQYF.

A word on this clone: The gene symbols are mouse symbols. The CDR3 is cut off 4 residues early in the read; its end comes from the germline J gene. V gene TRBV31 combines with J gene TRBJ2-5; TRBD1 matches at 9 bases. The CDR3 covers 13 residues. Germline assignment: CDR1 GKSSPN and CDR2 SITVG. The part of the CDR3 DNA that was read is TGTGCCTGGGGGAACAGGGGGCGAGAC. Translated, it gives CAWGNRGRD. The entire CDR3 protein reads CAWGNRGRDTQYF. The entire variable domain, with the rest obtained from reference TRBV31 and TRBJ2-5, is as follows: AQTIHQWPVAEIKAVGSPLSLGCTIKGKSSPNLYWYWQATGGTLQQLFYSITVGQVESVVQLNLSASRPKDDQFILSTEKLLLSHSGFYLCAWGNRGRDTQYFGPGTRLLVL.

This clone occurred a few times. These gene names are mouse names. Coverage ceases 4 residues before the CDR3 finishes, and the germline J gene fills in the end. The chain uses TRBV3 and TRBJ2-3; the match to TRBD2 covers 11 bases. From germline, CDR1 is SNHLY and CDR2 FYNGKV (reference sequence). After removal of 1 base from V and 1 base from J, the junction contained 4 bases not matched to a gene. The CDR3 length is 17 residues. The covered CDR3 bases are TGTGCCAGCAGCTTAGAGCCGGGACTGGGGGGTGCAGAA. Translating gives CASSLEPGLGGAE. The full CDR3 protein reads CASSLEPGLGGAETLYF.

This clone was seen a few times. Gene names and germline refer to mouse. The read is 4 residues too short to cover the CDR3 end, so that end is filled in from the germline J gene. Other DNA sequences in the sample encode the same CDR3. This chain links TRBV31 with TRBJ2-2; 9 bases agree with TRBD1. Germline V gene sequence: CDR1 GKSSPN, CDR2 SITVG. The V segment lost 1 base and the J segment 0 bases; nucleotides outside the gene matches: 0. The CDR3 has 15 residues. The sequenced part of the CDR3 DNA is TGTGCCTGGAGTCGGACAGGGGCAAACACCGGG. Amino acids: CAWSRTGANTG. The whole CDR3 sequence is CAWSRTGANTGQLYF.

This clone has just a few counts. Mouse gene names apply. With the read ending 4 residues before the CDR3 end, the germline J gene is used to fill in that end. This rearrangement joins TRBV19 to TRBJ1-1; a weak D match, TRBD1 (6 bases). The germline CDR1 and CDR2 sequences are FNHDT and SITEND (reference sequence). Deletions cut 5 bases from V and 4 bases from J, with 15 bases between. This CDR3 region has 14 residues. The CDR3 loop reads CASRPARTATEVFF. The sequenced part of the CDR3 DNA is TGTGCCAGCAGGCCAGCGAGGACAGCCACA.

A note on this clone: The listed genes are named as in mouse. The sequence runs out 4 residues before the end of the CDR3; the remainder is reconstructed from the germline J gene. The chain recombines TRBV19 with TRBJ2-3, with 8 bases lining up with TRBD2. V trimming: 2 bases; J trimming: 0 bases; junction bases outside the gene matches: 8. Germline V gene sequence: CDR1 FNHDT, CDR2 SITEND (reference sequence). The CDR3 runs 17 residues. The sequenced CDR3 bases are TGTGCCAGCAGTATGCTGGGGGGAACTACTAGTGCAGAA. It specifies CASSMLGGTTSAE. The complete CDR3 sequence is CASSMLGGTTSAETLYF.

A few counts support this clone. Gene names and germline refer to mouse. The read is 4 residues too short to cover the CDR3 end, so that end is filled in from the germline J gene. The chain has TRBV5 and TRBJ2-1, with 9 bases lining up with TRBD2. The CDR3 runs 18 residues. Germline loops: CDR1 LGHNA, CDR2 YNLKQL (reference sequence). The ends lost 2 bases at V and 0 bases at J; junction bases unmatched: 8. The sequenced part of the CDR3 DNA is TGTGCCAGCAGCCAAAACCCACTGGGGGGTTCTAACTATGCT. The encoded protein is CASSQNPLGGSNYA. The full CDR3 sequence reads CASSQNPLGGSNYAEQFF.

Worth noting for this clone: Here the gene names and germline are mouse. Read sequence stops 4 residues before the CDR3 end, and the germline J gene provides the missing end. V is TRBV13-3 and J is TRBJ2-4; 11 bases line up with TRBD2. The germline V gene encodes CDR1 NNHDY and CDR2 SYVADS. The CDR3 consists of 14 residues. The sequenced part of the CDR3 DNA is TGTGCCAGCAGCCTCGGACTGGGGGGAAAC. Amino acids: CASSLGLGGN. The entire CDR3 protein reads CASSLGLGGNTLYF.

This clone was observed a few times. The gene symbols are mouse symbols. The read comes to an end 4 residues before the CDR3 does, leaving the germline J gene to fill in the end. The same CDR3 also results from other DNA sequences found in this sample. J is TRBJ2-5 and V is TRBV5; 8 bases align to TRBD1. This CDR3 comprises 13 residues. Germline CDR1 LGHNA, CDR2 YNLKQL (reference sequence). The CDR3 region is CASSQTGGDTQYF. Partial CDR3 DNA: TGTGCCAGCAGCCAAACAGGGGGAGAC.

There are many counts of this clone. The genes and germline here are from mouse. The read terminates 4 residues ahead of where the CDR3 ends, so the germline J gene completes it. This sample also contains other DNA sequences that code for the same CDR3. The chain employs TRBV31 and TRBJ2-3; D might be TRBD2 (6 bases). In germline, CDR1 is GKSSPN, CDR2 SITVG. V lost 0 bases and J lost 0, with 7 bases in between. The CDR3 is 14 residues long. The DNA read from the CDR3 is TGTGCCTGGAGTCTGGGGGGTAGTGCAGAA. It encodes CAWSLGGSAE. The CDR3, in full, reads CAWSLGGSAETLYF.

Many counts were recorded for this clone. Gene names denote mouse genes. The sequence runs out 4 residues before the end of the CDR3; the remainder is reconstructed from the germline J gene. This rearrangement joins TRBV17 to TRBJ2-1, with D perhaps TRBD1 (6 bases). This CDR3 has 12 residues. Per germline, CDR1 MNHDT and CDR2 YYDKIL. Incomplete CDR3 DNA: TGTGCTAGCAGTAGACAGGGGGCT. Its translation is CASSRQGA. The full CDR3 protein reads CASSRQGAEQFF.

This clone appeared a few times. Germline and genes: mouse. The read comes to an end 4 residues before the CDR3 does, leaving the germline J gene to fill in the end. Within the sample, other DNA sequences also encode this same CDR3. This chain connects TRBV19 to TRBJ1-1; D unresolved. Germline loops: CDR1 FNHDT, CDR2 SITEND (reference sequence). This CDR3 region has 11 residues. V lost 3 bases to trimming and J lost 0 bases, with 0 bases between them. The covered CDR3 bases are TGTGCCAGCAGTAAGAACACA. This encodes CASSKNT. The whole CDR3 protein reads CASSKNTEVFF.

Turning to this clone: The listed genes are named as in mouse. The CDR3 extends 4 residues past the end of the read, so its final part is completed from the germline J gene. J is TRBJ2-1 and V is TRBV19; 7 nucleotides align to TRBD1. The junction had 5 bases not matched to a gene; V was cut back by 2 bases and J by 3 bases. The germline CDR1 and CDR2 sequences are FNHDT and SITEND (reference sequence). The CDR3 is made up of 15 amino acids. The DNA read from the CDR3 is TGTGCCAGCAGTATCTGGGCAGGGGGCTATGCT. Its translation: CASSIWAGGYA. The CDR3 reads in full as CASSIWAGGYAEQFF. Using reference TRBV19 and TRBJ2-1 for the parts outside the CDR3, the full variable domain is GGIITQTPKFLIGQEGQKLTLKCQQNFNHDTMYWYRQDSGKGLRLIYYSITENDLQKGDLSEGYDASREKKSSFSLTVTSAQKNEMAVFLCASSIWAGGYAEQFFGPGTRLTVL.

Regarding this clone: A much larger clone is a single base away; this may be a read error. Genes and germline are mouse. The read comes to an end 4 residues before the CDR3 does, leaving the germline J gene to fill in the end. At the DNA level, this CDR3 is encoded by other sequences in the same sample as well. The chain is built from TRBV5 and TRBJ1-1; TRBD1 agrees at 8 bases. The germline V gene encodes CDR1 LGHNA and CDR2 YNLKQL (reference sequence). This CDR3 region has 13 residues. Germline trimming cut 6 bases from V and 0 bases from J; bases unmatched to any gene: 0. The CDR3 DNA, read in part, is TGTGCCAGCAGACAGGGGGCAAACACA. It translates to CASRQGANT. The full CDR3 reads CASRQGANTEVFF.

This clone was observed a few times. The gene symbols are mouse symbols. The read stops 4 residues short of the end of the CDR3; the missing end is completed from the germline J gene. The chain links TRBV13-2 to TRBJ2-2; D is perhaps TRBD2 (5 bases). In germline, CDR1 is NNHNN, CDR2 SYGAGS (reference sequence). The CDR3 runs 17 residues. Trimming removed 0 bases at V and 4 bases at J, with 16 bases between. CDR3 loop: CASGDAWGLEATGQLYF. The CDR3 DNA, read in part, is TGTGCCAGCGGTGATGCGTGGGGATTAGAGGCCACCGGG.

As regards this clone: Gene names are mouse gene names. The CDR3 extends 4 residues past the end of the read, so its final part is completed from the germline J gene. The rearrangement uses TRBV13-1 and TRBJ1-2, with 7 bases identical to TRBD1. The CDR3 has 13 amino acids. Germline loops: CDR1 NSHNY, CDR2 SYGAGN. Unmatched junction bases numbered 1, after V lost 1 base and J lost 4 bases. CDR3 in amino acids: CASSDKGASDYTF. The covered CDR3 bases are TGTGCCAGCAGTGATAAGGGGGCCTCC.

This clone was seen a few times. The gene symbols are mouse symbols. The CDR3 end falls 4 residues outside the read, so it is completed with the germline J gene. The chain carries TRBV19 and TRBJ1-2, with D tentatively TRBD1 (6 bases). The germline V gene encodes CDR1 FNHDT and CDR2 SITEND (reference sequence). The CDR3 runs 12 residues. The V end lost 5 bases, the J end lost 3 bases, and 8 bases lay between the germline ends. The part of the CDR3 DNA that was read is TGTGCCAGCAGAGGGGGGGACTCC. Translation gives CASRGGDS. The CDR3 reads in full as CASRGGDSDYTF. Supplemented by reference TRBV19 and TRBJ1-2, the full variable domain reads GGIITQTPKFLIGQEGQKLTLKCQQNFNHDTMYWYRQDSGKGLRLIYYSITENDLQKGDLSEGYDASREKKSSFSLTVTSAQKNEMAVFLCASRGGDSDYTFGSGTRLLVI.

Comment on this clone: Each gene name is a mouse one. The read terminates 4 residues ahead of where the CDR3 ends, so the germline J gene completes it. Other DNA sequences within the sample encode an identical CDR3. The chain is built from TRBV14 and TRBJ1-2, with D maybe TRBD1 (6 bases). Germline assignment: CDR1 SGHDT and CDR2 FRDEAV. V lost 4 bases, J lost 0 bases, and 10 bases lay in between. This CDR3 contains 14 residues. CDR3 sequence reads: CASSPGQTNSDYTF. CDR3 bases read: TGTGCCAGCAGTCCGGGACAAACAAACTCC.

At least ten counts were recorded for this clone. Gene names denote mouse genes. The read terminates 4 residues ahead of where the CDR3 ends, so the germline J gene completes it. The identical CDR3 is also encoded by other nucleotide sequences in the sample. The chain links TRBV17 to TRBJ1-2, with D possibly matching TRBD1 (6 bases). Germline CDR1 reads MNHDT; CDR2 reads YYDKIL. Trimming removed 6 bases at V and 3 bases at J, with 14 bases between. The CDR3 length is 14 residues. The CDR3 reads CASRPPGGDSDYTF. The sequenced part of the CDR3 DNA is TGTGCTAGCAGGCCGCCTGGGGGCGACTCC.

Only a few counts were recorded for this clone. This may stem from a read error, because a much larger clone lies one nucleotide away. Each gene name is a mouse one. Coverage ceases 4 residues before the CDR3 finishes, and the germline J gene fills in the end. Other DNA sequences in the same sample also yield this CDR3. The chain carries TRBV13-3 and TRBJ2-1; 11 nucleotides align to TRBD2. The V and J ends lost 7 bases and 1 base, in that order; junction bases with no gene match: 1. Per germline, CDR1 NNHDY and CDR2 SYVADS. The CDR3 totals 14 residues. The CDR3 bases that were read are TGTGCCAGCCGGGACTGGGGGAACTATGCT. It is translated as CASRDWGNYA. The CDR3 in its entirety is CASRDWGNYAEQFF.

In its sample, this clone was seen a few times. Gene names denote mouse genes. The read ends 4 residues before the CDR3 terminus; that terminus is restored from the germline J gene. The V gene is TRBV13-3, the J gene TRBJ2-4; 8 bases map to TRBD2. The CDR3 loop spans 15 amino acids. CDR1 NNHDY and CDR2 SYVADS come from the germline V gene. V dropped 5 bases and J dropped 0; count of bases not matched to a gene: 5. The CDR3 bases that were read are TGTGCCAGCAGAGGGACTGGAGCTAGTCAAAAC. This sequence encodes CASRGTGASQN. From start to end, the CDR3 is CASRGTGASQNTLYF.

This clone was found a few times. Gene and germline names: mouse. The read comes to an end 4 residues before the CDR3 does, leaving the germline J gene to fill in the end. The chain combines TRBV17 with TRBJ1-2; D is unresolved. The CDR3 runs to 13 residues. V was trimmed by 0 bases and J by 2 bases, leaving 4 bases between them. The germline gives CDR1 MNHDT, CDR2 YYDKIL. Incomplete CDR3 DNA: TGTGCTAGCAGTAGAGATGGGAACTCC. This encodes CASSRDGNS. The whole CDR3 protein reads CASSRDGNSDYTF.

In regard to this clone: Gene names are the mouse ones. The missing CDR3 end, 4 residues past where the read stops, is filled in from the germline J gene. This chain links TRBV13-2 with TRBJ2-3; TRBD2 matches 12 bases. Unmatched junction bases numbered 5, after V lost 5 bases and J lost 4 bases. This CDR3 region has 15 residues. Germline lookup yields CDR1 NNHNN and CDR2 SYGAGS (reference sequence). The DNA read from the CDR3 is TGTGCCAGCGGACCGGGACTGGGGGGTCCAGAA. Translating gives CASGPGLGGPE. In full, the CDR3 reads CASGPGLGGPETLYF.